The 19 T cell receptor beta chains in this list originate from one sample, sequenced in a study of blood T cell repertoires in COVID-19. The table came from immunoSEQ multiplex PCR; TCRdb's copy has only in-frame clones and leaves some out. Of about 110,000 clones in the sample, approximately 88% were seen once. The sample taken for sequencing was peripheral blood. The receptors originated from a human donor in a cohort sampled during active COVID-19.

The chain is built from TRBV5-4 and TRBJ2-3; TRBD1 matches at 11 bases. CDR3 length equals 16 residues. J was trimmed by 3 bases and V by 3 bases; bases with no gene match: 6. Germline-derived CDR1 and CDR2 are SGHNT and YYREEE (reference sequence). CDR3 sequence reads: CASSSEDRGLTDTQYF. CDR3 sequence (DNA): TGTGCCAGCAGCTCCGAGGACAGGGGGCTTACAGATACGCAGTATTTT. Full variable domain (remainder filled in from reference TRBV5-4 and TRBJ2-3): ETGVTQSPTHLIKTRGQQVTLRCSSQSGHNTVSWYQQALGQGPQFIFQYYREEENGRGNFPPRFSGLQFPNYSSELNVNALELDDSALYLCASSSEDRGLTDTQYFGPGTRLTVL.

The chain uses TRBV4-1 and TRBJ1-4, with 8 bases matching TRBD1. J lost 6 bases, V lost 4 bases, and 7 bases had no gene match. CDR3 length: 15 residues. CDR1 MGHRA and CDR2 YSYEKL come from the germline V gene. The CDR3 loop reads CASSPPRGRDEKLFF. DNA for the CDR3: TGCGCCAGCAGCCCCCCCAGGGGGCGCGATGAAAAACTGTTTTTT.

This rearrangement joins TRBV5-1 to TRBJ2-2; the match to TRBD2 covers 7 bases. V lost 3 bases and J lost 5; bases outside the gene matches: 4. Germline assignment: CDR1 SGHRS and CDR2 YFSETQ. The CDR3 contains 14 residues. The CDR3: CASSWGGDTGELFF. In DNA, the CDR3 is TGCGCCAGCAGCTGGGGAGGGGATACCGGGGAGCTGTTTTTT.

The rearrangement joins TRBV28 to TRBJ1-6, with 7 nucleotides matching TRBD1. The V gene's germline CDR1 is MDHEN and CDR2 SYDVKM. V lost 8 bases, J lost 6 bases, and 4 bases stayed unmatched. The CDR3 is 13 amino acids. The CDR3 bases are TGTGCCAGCCTACAGGGGTCTAATTCACCCCTCCACTTT. Translated: CASLQGSNSPLHF. The whole variable domain, remainder taken from reference TRBV28 and TRBJ1-6, is DVKVTQSSRYLVKRTGEKVFLECVQDMDHENMFWYRQDPGLGLRLIYFSYDVKMKEKGDIPEGYSVSREKKERFSLILESASTNQTSMYLCASLQGSNSPLHFGNGTRLTVT.

V gene TRBV20-1 combines with J gene TRBJ2-1; tentative D call: TRBD2 (6 bases). CDR1 is DFQATT and CDR2 is SNEGSKA in the germline V gene (reference sequence). CDR3 size: 16 residues. V shed 3 bases and J shed 9 bases, with 24 bases lying between them. In DNA, the CDR3 is TGCAGTGCTAGTAATATCGGGAGTCTCAGCCCGAGTGAGCAGTTCTTC. Translated, it gives CSASNIGSLSPSEQFF.

This chain uses TRBV19 with TRBJ1-1; a weak D match, TRBD1 (5 bases). Looked up from germline, CDR1 is LNHDA and CDR2 is SQIVND (reference sequence). CDR3 size: 14 residues. V was pared by 6 bases and J by 0 bases, with 11 bases between. CDR3 DNA sequence: TGTGCCAGTAGCCCACAGGTTTTGAACACTGAAGCTTTCTTT. Translated, it gives CASSPQVLNTEAFF.

The chain recombines TRBV12-3 or TRBV12-4 with TRBJ2-7, with a possible D match to TRBD2 (6 bases). Trimming left V 1 base short and J 6 bases short, with 10 bases between. The CDR3 is 13 residues long. The CDR3 nucleotides read TGTGCCAGCAGTTTAGGGCTAGCGCCCGAGCAGTACTTC. Its translation: CASSLGLAPEQYF.

J is TRBJ2-5 and V is TRBV15, with D possibly matching TRBD1 (6 bases). Trimming removed 4 bases at V and 0 bases at J, with 12 bases between. Germline-derived CDR1 and CDR2 are LNHNV and YYDKDF (reference sequence). CDR3 size: 15 residues. The CDR3 region is CATSNPRDNQETQYF. The DNA of the CDR3 is TGTGCCACCAGCAATCCTCGGGACAACCAAGAGACCCAGTACTTC.

CDR3 coding DNA: TGTGCCAGCAGTTACCACACGACAGGGGGCCTCACTGAAGCTTTCTTT. Its translation is CASSYHTTGGLTEAFF. The rearrangement links TRBV6-5 to TRBJ1-1; 10 bases are a match to TRBD1. After removal of 2 bases from V and 4 bases from J, the junction contained 7 bases not matched to a gene. CDR1 and CDR2 from the germline V gene are MNHEY and SVGAGI. This CDR3 has 16 amino acids.

The CDR3 is CASSSTSSNEQFF. The CDR3 DNA sequence: TGTGCCAGCAGTTCTACTAGCAGCAATGAGCAGTTCTTC. The chain has TRBV27 and TRBJ2-1, with D perhaps matching TRBD2 (6 bases). V lost 4 bases and J 6 bases, leaving 10 bases between the germline ends. The CDR3 is made up of 13 amino acids. Germline V lookup: CDR1 MNHEY, CDR2 SMNVEV (reference sequence).

The chain carries TRBV27 and TRBJ2-5; 7 positions match TRBD1. Germline CDR1 is MNHEY and CDR2 is SMNVEV (reference sequence). Losses at the gene ends were 6 bases for V and 5 bases for J; bases not matched to a gene: 6. CDR3 length equals 13 residues. CDR3 in DNA: TGTGCCAGCAGGACGACAGGGTGGGAGACCCAGTACTTC. Translated: CASRTTGWETQYF.

This CDR3 reads CASSPDTGELFF. In DNA, the CDR3 is TGTGCCAGCAGCCCAGACACCGGGGAGCTGTTTTTT. This rearrangement joins TRBV7-8 to TRBJ2-2, with D uncertain. CDR1 and CDR2 from the germline V gene are SGHVS and FQNEAQ. Trimming removed 5 bases at V and 3 bases at J, with 4 bases between. The CDR3 has 12 amino acids. Looking up the rest from reference TRBV7-8 and TRBJ2-2 gives the full variable domain: GAGVSQSPRYKVAKRGQDVALRCDPISGHVSLFWYQQALGQGPEFLTYFQNEAQLDKSGLPSDRFFAERPEGSVSTLKIQRTQQEDSAVYLCASSPDTGELFFGEGSRLTVL.

The chain employs TRBV25-1 and TRBJ1-1; no reliable D call. The CDR3 contains 13 residues. Trimming took 4 bases from V and 2 from J, leaving 8 bases between them. Germline V CDR1 and CDR2: MGHDK, SYGVNS. CDR3 coding DNA: TGTGCCAGCAGTGTTCAACTTAACACTGAAGCTTTCTTT. Protein: CASSVQLNTEAFF.

This sequence joins TRBV28 and TRBJ2-2; 7 nucleotides line up with TRBD1. Trimming at V came to 5 bases and at J to 3 bases, leaving 9 bases not matched to a gene. Germline CDR1 reads MDHEN; CDR2 reads SYDVKM. This CDR3 has 16 amino acids. The CDR3 DNA sequence: TGTGCCAGCAGTATACCAGACAGGGCTCACACCGGGGAGCTGTTTTTT. Its translation is CASSIPDRAHTGELFF. The full variable domain, its missing parts supplied by reference TRBV28 and TRBJ2-2, is DVKVTQSSRYLVKRTGEKVFLECVQDMDHENMFWYRQDPGLGLRLIYFSYDVKMKEKGDIPEGYSVSREKKERFSLILESASTNQTSMYLCASSIPDRAHTGELFFGEGSRLTVL.

The chain has TRBV24-1 and TRBJ1-5, with TRBD1 matching 10 bases. The CDR3 totals 18 residues. Losses at the gene ends were 6 bases for V and 7 bases for J; bases not matched to a gene: 17. CDR1 is KGHDR, CDR2 SFDVKD, per germline. The CDR3: CATSLLSRDRGLRQPQHF. CDR3 in DNA: TGTGCCACCAGTCTACTCTCCCGGGACAGGGGCTTAAGGCAGCCCCAGCATTTT.

V usage is TRBV29-1 and J usage is TRBJ2-7; the D gene is possibly TRBD2 (6 bases). The CDR3 has 14 amino acids. The V end lost 7 bases, the J end lost 5 bases, and 21 bases lay between the germline ends. CDR1 is SQVTM and CDR2 is ANQGSEA in the germline V gene. CDR3 nucleotides: TGCAGCGCGACCCAAACCTCATCTAGCGACGAGCAGTACTTC. This encodes CSATQTSSSDEQYF.

J is TRBJ1-3 and V is TRBV25-1, with D possibly TRBD1 on 5 matching bases. The germline V gene has CDR1 MGHDK and CDR2 SYGVNS. Trimming stripped 3 bases from V and 4 bases from J, with 16 bases between. This CDR3 is built from 16 residues. The CDR3 DNA sequence: TGTGCCAGCAGTGATTGGGGCAGCAAAGAAGGAAACACCATATATTTT. This gives the protein CASSDWGSKEGNTIYF.

Only one count was recorded for this clone. The rearrangement links TRBV11-2 to TRBJ2-1; 8 bases match TRBD1. The junction had 7 bases not matched to a gene; V was cut back by 3 bases and J by 6 bases. The CDR3 consists of 15 residues. Germline V CDR1 and CDR2: SGHAT, FQNNGV. The CDR3 DNA reads as TGTGCCAGCAGCTTTTCGACAGGGGCAGGCAATGAGCAGTTCTTC. Protein: CASSFSTGAGNEQFF.

The CDR3 is CASSIKGGAADTQYF. CDR3 bases: TGTGCCAGTAGTATCAAGGGGGGGGCCGCAGATACGCAGTATTTT. This chain connects TRBV19 to TRBJ2-3; possible D gene TRBD2, 7 bases. This CDR3 is 15 amino acids long. Trimming left V 3 bases short and J 4 bases short, with 14 bases between. Germline V gene lookup returns CDR1 LNHDA and CDR2 SQIVND (reference sequence).